This passage covers 16 T cell receptor beta chains from one sample sequenced in a study of T cells in Graves' hyperthyroidism and ophthalmopathy. The investigators amplified TCR beta CDR3 regions from RNA transcripts. A set of HTBI primers served as the primers for a first-round RT-PCR of the TCR CDR3. A single record per CDR3 protein comes from TCRdb applying MiXCR to the multiplex PCR reads. The table records 500,000 to 700,000 distinct CDR3 sequences, roughly a sixth of them present only once. Sequencing input: blood. The source is a woman aged 18-30 years with Graves' hyperthyroidism.

Here the CDR3 reads CASRVGGGETQYF. DNA of the CDR3: TGTGCCAGCAGGGTCGGGGGCGGGGAGACCCAGTACTTC. The rearrangement uses TRBV28 and TRBJ2-5; D is perhaps TRBD1 or TRBD2 (6 bases each). The CDR3 sequence is 13 residues long. The germline CDR1 and CDR2 sequences are MDHEN and SYDVKM. The ends were cut back, 6 bases at V and 5 bases at J, with 13 bases in the middle.

Many counts were recorded for this clonotype. The CDR3 here is CASSQVGDRGVGYTF. The CDR3 nucleotides are TGTGCCAGCAGCCAAGTGGGCGACAGGGGAGTTGGCTACACCTTC. This chain uses TRBV4-2 with TRBJ1-2, with 8 nucleotides matching TRBD1. After removal of 1 base from V and 7 bases from J, the junction contained 8 bases not matched to a gene. The CDR3 extends over 15 amino acids. Looked up from germline, CDR1 is LGHNA and CDR2 is YNFKEQ.

This clonotype was counted between two and nine times. CDR3 region: CASSIQGGYNEQFF. The DNA for the CDR3 is TGTGCCAGTAGTATTCAGGGGGGGTACAATGAGCAGTTCTTC. This chain connects TRBV19 to TRBJ2-1; either TRBD1 or TRBD2 may fit D (7 bases each). Per the germline V gene, CDR1 is LNHDA and CDR2 is SQIVND (reference sequence). The V and J ends lost 3 bases and 4 bases respectively, with 10 bases between them. The CDR3 totals 14 residues.

A remark on this clonotype: The junction differs from germline at one of its ends, possibly a read error. The V and J genes are TRBV28 and TRBJ1-2; D is unresolved. Germline V CDR1 and CDR2: MDHEN, SYDVKM. This CDR3 is built from 15 residues. As DNA, the CDR3 is TGTGCCAGCAGTGTGCGGACTATTAAGGTCTATGGCTACATCTTC. Its protein is CASSVRTIKVYGYIF.

The chain combines TRBV2 with TRBJ2-6, with D unresolved. The germline V gene has CDR1 SNHLY and CDR2 FYNNEI. V lost 8 bases and J 0 bases, leaving 8 bases between the germline ends. CDR3 length: 14 residues. This chain's CDR3 is CASFSLSGANVLTF. The CDR3 DNA is TGTGCCAGCTTCAGCCTCTCTGGGGCCAACGTCCTGACTTTC.

This clonotype was seen only a few times. This chain connects TRBV7-6 to TRBJ2-7, with 8 bases fitting TRBD2. V was pared by 2 bases and J by 1 base, with 13 bases of the junction left unmatched. The CDR3 is 18 residues long. Germline CDR1 is SGHVS and CDR2 is FNYEAQ. CDR3 amino acids: CASSLTGDAGGRSYEQYF. The CDR3 nucleotides read TGTGCCAGCAGCTTAACGGGGGATGCGGGGGGCAGATCCTACGAGCAGTACTTC.

This clonotype was seen repeatedly, ten times or more. The rearrangement joins TRBV19 to TRBJ1-5; D perhaps matches TRBD1 (6 bases). The V end was cut by 5 bases, the J end by 3 bases, with 11 bases between. The CDR3 extends over 14 amino acids. Germline CDR1 reads LNHDA; CDR2 reads SQIVND (reference sequence). CDR3: CASSAGQINQPQHF. CDR3 bases: TGTGCCAGTAGTGCTGGACAGATCAATCAGCCCCAGCATTTT.

This clonotype was picked up many times. This chain joins TRBV20-1 and TRBJ2-1, with 12 bases matching TRBD2. The CDR3 is 12 amino acids. Germline V gene lookup returns CDR1 DFQATT and CDR2 SNEGSKA (reference sequence). V gave up 7 bases and J gave up 8 bases; unmatched junction bases: 3. CDR3 sequence: CSGTSGNDEQFF. The CDR3 DNA sequence: TGCAGTGGGACTAGCGGGAATGATGAGCAGTTCTTC.

This clonotype was detected ten times or more. One end of the junction does not line up with germline, which may come from a read error. This sequence joins TRBV30 and TRBJ2-5; D tentatively reads TRBD1 or TRBD2 (5 bases each). The CDR3 runs 13 residues. The germline gives CDR1 GTSNPN, CDR2 SVGIG (reference sequence). CDR3 DNA: TGTGCCTGGAGCGGGACGGTACAAGGGACCCAGTACTTC. Its protein is CAWSGTVQGTQYF. Drawing the rest from reference TRBV30 and TRBJ2-5, the complete variable domain is SQTIHQWPATLVQPVGSPLSLECTVEGTSNPNLYWYRQAAGRGLQLLFYSVGIGQISSEVPQNLSASRPQDRQFILSSKKLLLSDSGFYLCAWSGTVQGTQYFGPGTRLLVL.

This clonotype showed up many times. The chain recombines TRBV28 with TRBJ1-2, with D unresolved. Looked up from germline, CDR1 is MDHEN and CDR2 is SYDVKM. The ends were cut back, 8 bases at V and 0 bases at J, with 13 bases in the middle. This CDR3 is built from 14 residues. CDR3: CASRHWKTNYGYTF. The DNA of the CDR3 is TGTGCCAGCCGACATTGGAAAACTAACTATGGCTACACCTTC.

This clonotype has a count of ten or more. CDR3: CASTGDPPPGETQYF. DNA for the CDR3: TGTGCCAGCACCGGGGACCCACCCCCTGGGGAGACCCAGTACTTC. V is TRBV12-3 or TRBV12-4 and J is TRBJ2-5; possibly TRBD1 or TRBD2 for D (5 bases each). The CDR3 is 15 amino acids. Trimming left V 7 bases short and J 5 bases short, with 20 bases between.

This clonotype was counted at least ten times. V gene TRBV5-1 combines with J gene TRBJ2-7; no reliable D call. The CDR3 is made up of 15 amino acids. The V end lost 0 bases, the J end lost 1 base, and 11 bases lay between the germline ends. Per the germline V gene, CDR1 is SGHRS and CDR2 is YFSETQ. The CDR3 region is CASSLGDRISYEQYF. The CDR3 region has the DNA TGCGCCAGCAGCTTGGGGGATAGAATATCCTACGAGCAGTACTTC.

This clonotype has just a few counts. The rearrangement uses TRBV10-2 and TRBJ2-7; D is perhaps TRBD2 (5 bases). This CDR3 comprises 11 residues. Germline V gene sequence: CDR1 WSHSY, CDR2 SAAADI. V was clipped by 7 bases and J by 6 bases, with 10 bases between them. The CDR3 DNA reads as TGCGCCAGCAAACTAGATCGCGAGCAGTACTTC. This gives the protein CASKLDREQYF.

This sequence joins TRBV12-3 or TRBV12-4 and TRBJ2-7; 11 bases agree with TRBD1. J was trimmed by 6 bases and V by 7 bases; bases with no gene match: 8. This CDR3 is built from 14 residues. CDR3 sequence reads: CASIPGTGGGEQYF. CDR3 in DNA: TGTGCCAGCATCCCCGGGACAGGGGGAGGCGAGCAGTACTTC.

A few counts support this clonotype. The chain carries TRBV9 and TRBJ1-5, with TRBD1 matching 9 bases. Trimming removed 2 bases from V and 3 bases from J; junction bases left unmatched: 6. The V gene's germline CDR1 is SGDLS and CDR2 YYNGEE. This CDR3 has 16 residues. This CDR3 is CASSVFDRGSNQPQHF. For the CDR3, the DNA is TGTGCCAGCAGCGTCTTTGACAGGGGGTCCAATCAGCCCCAGCATTTT.

The chain has TRBV30 and TRBJ2-1, with TRBD2 matching over 10 bases. CDR1 and CDR2 (germline): GTSNPN, SVGIG (reference sequence). This CDR3 is 14 amino acids long. Losses at the gene ends were 2 bases for V and 7 bases for J; bases not matched to a gene: 5. CDR3 bases: TGTGCCTGGAGTCAAATTAGCGGGAGGAATGAGCAGTTCTTC. Its translation: CAWSQISGRNEQFF. Drawing the rest from reference TRBV30 and TRBJ2-1, the complete variable domain is SQTIHQWPATLVQPVGSPLSLECTVEGTSNPNLYWYRQAAGRGLQLLFYSVGIGQISSEVPQNLSASRPQDRQFILSSKKLLLSDSGFYLCAWSQISGRNEQFFGPGTRLTVL.